This TCR beta chain derives from a study of CD8+ T cells in alopecia areata. The wider study: Disease severity was quantified as SALT score of affected scalp area.

Described treatment: oral pan-JAK inhibitor, 5-10 mg twice daily. As regards this clone: Its antigen is as yet unknown. This sample includes further DNA sequences coding for the same CDR3.

Study-wide findings and caveats: Tofacitinib significantly decreased scalp clonality and expanded CD8+ clones among top 100. Affected scalp, especially in alopecia totalis/universalis, had a higher clonality than normal scalp did.

The CDR3 extends over 12 amino acids. The V end was cut by 7 bases, the J end by 0 bases, with 9 bases between. The germline gives CDR1 SQVTM, CDR2 ANQGSEA. In each case, RNA was isolated and then reverse transcribed into cDNA as the sequencing template. Assay used: immunoSEQ multiplex PCR; TCRdb lists only in-frame clones, some missing. Among around 300,000 clones listed, 60% were seen once. The chain combines TRBV29-1 with TRBJ1-2; D unresolved. The receptor's source is a human donor with alopecia areata. Here the sequenced sample was CD4+ T cells sorted from blood, taken between weeks 51 and 52, from a patient treated with tofacitinib. CDR3 region: CSGREANYGYTF. In nucleotides, the CDR3 is TGCAGCGGAAGAGAAGCTAACTATGGCTACACCTTC.